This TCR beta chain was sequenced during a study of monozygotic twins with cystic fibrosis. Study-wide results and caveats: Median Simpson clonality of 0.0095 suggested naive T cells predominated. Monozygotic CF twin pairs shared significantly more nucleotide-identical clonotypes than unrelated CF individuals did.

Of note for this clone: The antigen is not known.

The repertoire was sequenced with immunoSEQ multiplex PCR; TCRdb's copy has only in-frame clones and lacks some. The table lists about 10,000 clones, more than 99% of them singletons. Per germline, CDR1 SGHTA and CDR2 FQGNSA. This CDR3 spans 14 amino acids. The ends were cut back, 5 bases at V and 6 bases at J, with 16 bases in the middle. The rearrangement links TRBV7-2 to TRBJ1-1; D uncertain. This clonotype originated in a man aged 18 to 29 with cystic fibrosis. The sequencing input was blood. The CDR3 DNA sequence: TGTGCCAGCAGCGGGTGGGCGGCTGGGGCTGAAGCTTTCTTT. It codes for CASSGWAAGAEAFF.